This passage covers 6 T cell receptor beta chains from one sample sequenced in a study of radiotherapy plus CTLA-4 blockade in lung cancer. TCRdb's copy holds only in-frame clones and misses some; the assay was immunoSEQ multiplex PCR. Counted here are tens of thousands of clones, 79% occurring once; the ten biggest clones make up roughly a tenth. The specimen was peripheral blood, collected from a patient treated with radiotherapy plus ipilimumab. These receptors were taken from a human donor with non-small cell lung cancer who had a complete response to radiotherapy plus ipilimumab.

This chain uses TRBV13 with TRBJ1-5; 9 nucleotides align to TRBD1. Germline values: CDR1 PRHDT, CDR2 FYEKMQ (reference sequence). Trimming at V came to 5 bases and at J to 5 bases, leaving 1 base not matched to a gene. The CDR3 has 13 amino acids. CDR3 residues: CASSRQGDQPQHF. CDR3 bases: TGTGCCAGCAGCAGACAGGGGGATCAGCCCCAGCATTTT.

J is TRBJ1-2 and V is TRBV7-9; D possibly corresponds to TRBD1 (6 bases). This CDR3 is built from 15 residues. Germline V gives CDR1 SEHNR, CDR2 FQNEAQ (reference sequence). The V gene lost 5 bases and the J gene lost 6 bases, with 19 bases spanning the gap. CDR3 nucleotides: TGTGCCAGCAGCCCCCGTGGAGGGGGTGGTGATGGCTACACCTTC. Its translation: CASSPRGGGGDGYTF.

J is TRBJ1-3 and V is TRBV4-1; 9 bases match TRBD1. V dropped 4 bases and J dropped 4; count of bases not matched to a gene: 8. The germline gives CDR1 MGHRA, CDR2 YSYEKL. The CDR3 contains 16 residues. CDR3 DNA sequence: TGCGCCAGCAGCCGGGTACAGGGGGCGTCCGGAAACACCATATATTTT. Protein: CASSRVQGASGNTIYF.

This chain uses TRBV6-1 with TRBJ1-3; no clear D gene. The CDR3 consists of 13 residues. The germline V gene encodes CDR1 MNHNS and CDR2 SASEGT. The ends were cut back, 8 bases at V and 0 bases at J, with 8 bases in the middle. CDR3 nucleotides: TGTGCCAGCGGGAGGACCTCTGGAAACACCATATATTTT. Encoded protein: CASGRTSGNTIYF.

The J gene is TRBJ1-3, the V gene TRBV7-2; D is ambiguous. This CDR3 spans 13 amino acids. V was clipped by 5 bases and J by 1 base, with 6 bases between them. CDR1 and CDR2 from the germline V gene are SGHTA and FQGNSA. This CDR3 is CASSIVSGNTIYF. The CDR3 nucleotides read TGTGCCAGCAGCATCGTGTCTGGAAACACCATATATTTT.

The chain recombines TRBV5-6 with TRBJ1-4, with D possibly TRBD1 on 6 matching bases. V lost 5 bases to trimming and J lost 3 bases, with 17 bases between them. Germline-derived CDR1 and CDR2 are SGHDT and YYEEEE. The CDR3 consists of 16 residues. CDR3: CASSEEGGRANEKLFF. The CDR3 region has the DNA TGTGCCAGCAGTGAAGAGGGGGGGCGAGCTAATGAAAAACTGTTTTTT.